This T cell receptor beta chain comes out of a study of T cell repertoires in cytomegalovirus infection. Each CDR3 protein is one row after TCRdb ran MiXCR on the reads. The sample yields some 920,000 distinct CDR3 sequences, roughly a third seen once. Study findings and constraints: Summed public TCR beta family frequency identified CMV carriers bearing the relevant HLA.

This clonotype was recorded a few times. What it binds is unknown. V lost 4 bases, J lost 2 bases, and 12 bases lay in between. The CDR3 spans 15 residues. The germline V gene encodes CDR1 LNHDA and CDR2 SQIVND (reference sequence). The sequence came from a human donor in good health (CMV status not recorded). Some clones in this sample may be carry-over from other donors' samples. The gene calls are TRBV19 and TRBJ1-5, with D possibly TRBD1 on 6 matching bases. Sequencing was performed on cultured CD8+ T cells from PBMCs, taken from culture after CMV antigen stimulation. The CDR3 coding sequence is TGTGCCAGTAGTAAGGCAGGGGTTGGCAATCAGCCCCAGCATTTT. Its translation: CASSKAGVGNQPQHF. Variable domain in full (rest from reference TRBV19 and TRBJ1-5): DGGITQSPKYLFRKEGQNVTLSCEQNLNHDAMYWYRQDPGQGLRLIYYSQIVNDFQKGDIAEGYSVSREKKESFPLTVTSAQKNPTAFYLCASSKAGVGNQPQHFGDGTRLSIL.